The present T cell receptor beta chain was sequenced within a study of blood T cell repertoires in COVID-19. Across the study: Acute and convalescent COVID-19 specimens originated in the United States, Italy and Spain.

Produced via immunoSEQ multiplex PCR; TCRdb's table is partial and in-frame only. The sample carries some 250,000 clones, about nine tenths recorded once. Cohort allocation depended upon clinical history that participants reported. Sequenced: PBMCs or T cells enriched from blood (not recorded which). This TCR was recovered from a human donor in a cohort exposed to, infected with or recovered from COVID-19 (not recorded which). The donor label of this sample is uncertain.

CDR3 in amino acids: CASSFTGVGTEAFF. CDR3 DNA: TGTGCCAGCAGCTTTACAGGGGTTGGCACTGAAGCTTTCTTT. The chain recombines TRBV5-4 with TRBJ1-1; TRBD1 agrees at 7 bases. This CDR3 contains 14 residues. From germline, CDR1 is SGHNT and CDR2 YYREEE (reference sequence). The V gene end was trimmed by 2 bases and the J gene end by 4 bases; junction bases not matched to a gene: 5. The whole variable domain, filled in from reference TRBV5-4 and TRBJ1-1, reads ETGVTQSPTHLIKTRGQQVTLRCSSQSGHNTVSWYQQALGQGPQFIFQYYREEENGRGNFPPRFSGLQFPNYSSELNVNALELDDSALYLCASSFTGVGTEAFFGQGTRLTVV.